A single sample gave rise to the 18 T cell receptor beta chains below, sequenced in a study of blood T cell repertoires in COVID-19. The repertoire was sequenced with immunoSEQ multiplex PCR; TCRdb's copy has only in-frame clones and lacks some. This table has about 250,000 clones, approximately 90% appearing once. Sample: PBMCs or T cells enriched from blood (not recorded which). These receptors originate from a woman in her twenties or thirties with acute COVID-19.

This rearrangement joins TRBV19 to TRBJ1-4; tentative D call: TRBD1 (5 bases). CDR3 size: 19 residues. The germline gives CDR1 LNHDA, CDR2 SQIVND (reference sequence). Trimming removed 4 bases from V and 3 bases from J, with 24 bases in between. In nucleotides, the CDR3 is TGTGCCAGTAGTACCCTGGGGCAGGGAACTATTTTCGCTAATGAAAAACTGTTTTTT. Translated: CASSTLGQGTIFANEKLFF.

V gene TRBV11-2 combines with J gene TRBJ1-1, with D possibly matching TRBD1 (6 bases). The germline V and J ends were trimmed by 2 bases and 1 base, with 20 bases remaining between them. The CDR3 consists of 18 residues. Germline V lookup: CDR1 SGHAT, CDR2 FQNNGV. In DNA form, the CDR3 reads TGTGCCAGCAGCTTATCTAAATGGACAGTGATGGAGAACACTGAAGCTTTCTTT. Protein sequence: CASSLSKWTVMENTEAFF.

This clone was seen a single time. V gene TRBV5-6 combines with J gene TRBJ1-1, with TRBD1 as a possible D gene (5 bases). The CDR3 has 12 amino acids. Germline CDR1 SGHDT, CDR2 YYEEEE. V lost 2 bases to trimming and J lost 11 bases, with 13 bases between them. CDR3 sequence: CASSFFQGLAFF. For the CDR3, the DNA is TGTGCCAGCAGCTTTTTTCAGGGTTTGGCTTTCTTT.

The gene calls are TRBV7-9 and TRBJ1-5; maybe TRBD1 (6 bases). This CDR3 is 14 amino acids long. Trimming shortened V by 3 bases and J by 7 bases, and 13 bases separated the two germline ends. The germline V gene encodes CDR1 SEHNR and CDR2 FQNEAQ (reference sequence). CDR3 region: CASSFGTSYQPQHF. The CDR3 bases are TGTGCCAGCAGCTTCGGGACATCTTACCAGCCCCAGCATTTT.

The CDR3 is CASSSGGLNTEAFF. CDR3 DNA sequence: TGTGCCAGCAGTTCAGGGGGTCTGAACACTGAAGCTTTCTTT. The V and J genes are TRBV6-5 and TRBJ1-1; TRBD1 agrees at 7 bases. The CDR3 runs to 14 residues. Trimming cost V 4 bases and J 0 bases; bases outside gene matches: 2. From germline, CDR1 is MNHEY and CDR2 SVGAGI.

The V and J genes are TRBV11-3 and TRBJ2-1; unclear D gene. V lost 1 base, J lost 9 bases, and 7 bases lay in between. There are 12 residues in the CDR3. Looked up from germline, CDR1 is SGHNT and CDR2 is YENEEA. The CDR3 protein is CASSLGLGEQFF. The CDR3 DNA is TGTGCCAGCAGCTTAGGTCTCGGTGAGCAGTTCTTC.

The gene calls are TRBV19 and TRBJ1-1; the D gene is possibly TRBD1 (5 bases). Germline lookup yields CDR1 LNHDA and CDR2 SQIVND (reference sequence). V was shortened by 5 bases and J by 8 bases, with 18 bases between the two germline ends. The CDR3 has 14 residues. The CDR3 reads CASSPIRQTPEAFF. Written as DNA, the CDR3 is TGTGCCAGTAGTCCTATTCGACAGACCCCAGAAGCTTTCTTT.

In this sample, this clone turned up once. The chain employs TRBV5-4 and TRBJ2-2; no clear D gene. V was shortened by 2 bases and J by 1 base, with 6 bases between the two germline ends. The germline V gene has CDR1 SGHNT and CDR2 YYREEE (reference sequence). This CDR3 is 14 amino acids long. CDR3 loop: CASSLLENTGELFF. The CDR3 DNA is TGTGCCAGCAGCTTACTTGAGAACACCGGGGAGCTGTTTTTT.

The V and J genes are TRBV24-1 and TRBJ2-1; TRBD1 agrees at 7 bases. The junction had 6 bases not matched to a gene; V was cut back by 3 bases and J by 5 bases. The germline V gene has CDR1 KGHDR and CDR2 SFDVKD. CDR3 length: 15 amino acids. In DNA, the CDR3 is TGTGCCACCAGTGATCCCGGGACAGCTAACAATGAGCAGTTCTTC. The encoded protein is CATSDPGTANNEQFF.

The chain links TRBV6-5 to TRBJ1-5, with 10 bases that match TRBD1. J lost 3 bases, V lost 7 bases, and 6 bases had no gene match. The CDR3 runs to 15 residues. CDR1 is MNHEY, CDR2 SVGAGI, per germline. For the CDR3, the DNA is TGTGCCAGCACTCCGGACAGGGGGTACAATCAGCCCCAGCATTTT. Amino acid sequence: CASTPDRGYNQPQHF.

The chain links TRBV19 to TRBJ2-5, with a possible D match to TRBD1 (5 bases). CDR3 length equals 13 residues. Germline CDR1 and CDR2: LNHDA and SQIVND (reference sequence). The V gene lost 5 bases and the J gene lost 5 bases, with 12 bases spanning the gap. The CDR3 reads CASSPRTKETQYF. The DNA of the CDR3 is TGTGCCAGTAGTCCACGGACAAAGGAGACCCAGTACTTC.

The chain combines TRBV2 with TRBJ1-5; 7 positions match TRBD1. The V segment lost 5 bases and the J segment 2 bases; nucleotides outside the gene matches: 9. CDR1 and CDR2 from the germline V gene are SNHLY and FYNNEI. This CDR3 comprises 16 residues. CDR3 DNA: TGTGCCAGCAGTCAATTAGGACAGGTTGGCAATCAGCCCCAGCATTTT. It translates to CASSQLGQVGNQPQHF. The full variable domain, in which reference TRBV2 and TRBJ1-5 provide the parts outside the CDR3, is EPEVTQTPSHQVTQMGQEVILRCVPISNHLYFYWYRQILGQKVEFLVSFYNNEISEKSEIFDDQFSVERPDGSNFTLKIRSTKLEDSAMYFCASSQLGQVGNQPQHFGDGTRLSIL.

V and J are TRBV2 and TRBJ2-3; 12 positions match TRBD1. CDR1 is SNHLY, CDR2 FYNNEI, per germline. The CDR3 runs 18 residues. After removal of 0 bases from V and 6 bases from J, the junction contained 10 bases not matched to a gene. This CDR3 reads CASSEAGTGGSDTDTQYF. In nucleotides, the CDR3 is TGTGCCAGCAGTGAAGCTGGGACAGGGGGCAGTGACACGGATACGCAGTATTTT.

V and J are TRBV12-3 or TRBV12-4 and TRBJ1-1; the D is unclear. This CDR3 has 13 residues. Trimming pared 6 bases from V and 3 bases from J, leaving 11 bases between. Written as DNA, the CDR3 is TGTGCCAGCAGCCTCCAGAGGGACACTGAAGCTTTCTTT. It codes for CASSLQRDTEAFF.

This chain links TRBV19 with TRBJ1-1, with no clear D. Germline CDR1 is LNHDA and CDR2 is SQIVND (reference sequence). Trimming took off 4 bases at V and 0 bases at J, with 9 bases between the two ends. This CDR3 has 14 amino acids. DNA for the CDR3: TGTGCCAGTAGTACCGGGAACATGAACACTGAAGCTTTCTTT. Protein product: CASSTGNMNTEAFF.

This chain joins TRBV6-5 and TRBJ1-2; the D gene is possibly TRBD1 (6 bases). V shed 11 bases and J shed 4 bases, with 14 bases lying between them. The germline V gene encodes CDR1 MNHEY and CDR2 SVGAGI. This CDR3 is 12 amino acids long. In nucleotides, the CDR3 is TGTGCCGTCCGACGGACAGTCTATGGCTACACCTTC. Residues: CAVRRTVYGYTF.

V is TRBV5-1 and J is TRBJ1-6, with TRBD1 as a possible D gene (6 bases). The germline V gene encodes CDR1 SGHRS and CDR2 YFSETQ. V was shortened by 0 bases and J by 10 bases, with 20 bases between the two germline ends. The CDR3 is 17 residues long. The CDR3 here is CASSLGPLDRGYSPLHF. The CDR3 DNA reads TGCGCCAGCAGCTTGGGTCCGTTGGACAGAGGCTACTCACCCCTCCACTTT. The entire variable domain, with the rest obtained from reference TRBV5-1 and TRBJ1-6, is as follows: KAGVTQTPRYLIKTRGQQVTLSCSPISGHRSVSWYQQTPGQGLQFLFEYFSETQRNKGNFPGRFSGRQFSNSRSEMNVSTLELGDSALYLCASSLGPLDRGYSPLHFGNGTRLTVT.

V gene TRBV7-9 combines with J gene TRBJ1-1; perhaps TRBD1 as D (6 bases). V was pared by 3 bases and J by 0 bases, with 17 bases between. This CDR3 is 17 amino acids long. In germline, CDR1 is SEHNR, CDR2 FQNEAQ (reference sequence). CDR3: CASSLGLGAPMNTEAFF. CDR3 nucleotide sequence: TGTGCCAGCAGCTTGGGGCTGGGGGCACCCATGAACACTGAAGCTTTCTTT.